Listed below are T cell receptor beta chains from one sample, sequenced in a study of cytomegalovirus exposure and HLA in healthy donors. Sequenced by immunoSEQ multiplex PCR; TCRdb stores in-frame clones only, minus some. The table records 100,000 to 150,000 clones, 65% to 80% of them present only once. Sequenced input: PBMCs. These receptors were obtained from a man aged 18 to 35 in good health and CMV-seropositive. Both conserved end residues are part of each CDR3. The D gene is left open where the match is weak. Rows may omit the clone size; those that give it use once, few, many or a size class.

clone size,V gene,D gene,J gene,CDR3 protein,CDR3 DNA
.,TRBV7-6,TRBD1,TRBJ2-3,CASSPRTGGTDTQYF,TGTGCCAGCAGCCCCCGGACAGGGGGCACAGATACGCAGTATTTT
few,TRBV7-9,TRBD2,TRBJ2-1,CASSLGAGVMIEQFF,TGTGCCAGCAGCTTAGGAGCGGGAGTGATGATTGAGCAGTTCTTC
.,TRBV7-9,.,TRBJ1-1,CASSLGSAESTEAFF,TGTGCCAGCAGCTTAGGATCTGCCGAGAGCACTGAAGCTTTCTTT
.,TRBV9,.,TRBJ1-6,CASSVDPGPLHF,TGTGCCAGCAGCGTAGATCCCGGACCCCTCCACTTT
.,TRBV7-6,.,TRBJ2-7,CASSLSNGGFGEQYF,TGTGCCAGCAGCTTAAGCAACGGAGGGTTCGGCGAGCAGTACTTC
.,TRBV5-1,.,TRBJ2-7,CASSLVSRDTKSVQYF,TGCGCCAGCAGCTTGGTTTCTCGGGATACGAAATCCGTACAGTACTTC
few,TRBV14,.,TRBJ1-2,CASSQVAPHPWYGYTF,TGTGCCAGCAGCCAAGTTGCGCCCCACCCCTGGTATGGCTACACCTTC
.,TRBV5-5,TRBD2,TRBJ2-5,CASRAGGKETQYF,TGTGCCAGCAGAGCGGGGGGAAAAGAGACCCAGTACTTC
.,TRBV12-5,TRBD1,TRBJ1-2,CASGLNRDRASGYTF,TGTGCTAGTGGCCTTAATCGGGACAGGGCGTCCGGCTACACCTTC
.,TRBV28,TRBD1,TRBJ1-5,CASGRTGVRQPQHF,TGTGCCAGCGGCCGGACAGGGGTTCGCCAGCCCCAGCATTTT
.,TRBV4-1,.,TRBJ1-6,CASSQGFPGSYNSPLHF,TGCGCCAGCAGCCAAGGGTTTCCGGGGAGCTATAATTCACCCCTCCACTTT
.,TRBV30,TRBD2,TRBJ2-3,CAWSGGLALSTDTQYF,TGTGCCTGGAGTGGCGGACTAGCCCTGAGCACAGATACGCAGTATTTT